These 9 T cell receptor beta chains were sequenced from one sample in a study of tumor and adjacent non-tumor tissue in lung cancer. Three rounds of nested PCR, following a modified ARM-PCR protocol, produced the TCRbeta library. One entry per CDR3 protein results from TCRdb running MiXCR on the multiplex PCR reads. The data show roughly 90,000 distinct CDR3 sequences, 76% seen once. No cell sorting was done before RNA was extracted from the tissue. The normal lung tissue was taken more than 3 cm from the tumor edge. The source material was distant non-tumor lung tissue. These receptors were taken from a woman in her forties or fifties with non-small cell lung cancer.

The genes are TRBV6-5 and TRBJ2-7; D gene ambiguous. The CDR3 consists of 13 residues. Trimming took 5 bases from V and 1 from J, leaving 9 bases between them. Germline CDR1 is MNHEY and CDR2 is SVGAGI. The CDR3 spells CASSRQESYEQYF. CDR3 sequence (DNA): TGTGCCAGCAGTAGGCAGGAGTCCTACGAGCAGTACTTC.

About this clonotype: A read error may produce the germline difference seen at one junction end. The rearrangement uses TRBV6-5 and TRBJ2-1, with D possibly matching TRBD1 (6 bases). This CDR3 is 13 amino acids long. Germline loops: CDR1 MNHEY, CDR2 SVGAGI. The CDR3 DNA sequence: TGTGTCAGCACTTCCGGACAGTATAATGAGCAGTTCTTC. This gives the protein CVSTSGQYNEQFF.

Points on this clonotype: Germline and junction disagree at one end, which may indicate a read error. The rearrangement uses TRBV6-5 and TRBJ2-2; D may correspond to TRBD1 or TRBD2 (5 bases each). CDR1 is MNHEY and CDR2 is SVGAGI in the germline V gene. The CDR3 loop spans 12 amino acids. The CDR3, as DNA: TGTGCCAGCAGCTTTCGAACTGGGGGGCTGTTTTTT. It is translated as CASSFRTGGLFF.

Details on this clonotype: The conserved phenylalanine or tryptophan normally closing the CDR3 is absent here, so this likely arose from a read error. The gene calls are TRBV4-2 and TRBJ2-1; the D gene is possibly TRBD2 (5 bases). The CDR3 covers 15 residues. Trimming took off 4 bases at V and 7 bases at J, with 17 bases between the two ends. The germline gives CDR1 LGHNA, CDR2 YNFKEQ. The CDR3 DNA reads TGTGCCAGCAGCCCCCAAGGGAGAGGGCGGAATGAGCAGTTCTTA. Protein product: CASSPQGRGRNEQFL.

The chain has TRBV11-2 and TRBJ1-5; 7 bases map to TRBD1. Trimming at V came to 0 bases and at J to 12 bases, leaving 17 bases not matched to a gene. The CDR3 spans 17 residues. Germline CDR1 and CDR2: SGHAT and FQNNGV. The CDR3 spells CASSLDGMTGSHQFQHF. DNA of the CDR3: TGTGCCAGCAGCTTAGATGGTATGACAGGGTCACATCAGTTCCAGCATTTT.

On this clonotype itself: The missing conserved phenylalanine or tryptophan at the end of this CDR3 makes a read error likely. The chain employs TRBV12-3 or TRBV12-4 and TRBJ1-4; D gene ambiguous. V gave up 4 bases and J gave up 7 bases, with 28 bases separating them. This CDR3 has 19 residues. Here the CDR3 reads CASSSPTTFGPVLTEKLFC. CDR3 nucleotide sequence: TGTGCCAGCAGTTCGCCGACGACGTTTGGACCGGTCCTGACTGAAAAACTGTTTTGT.

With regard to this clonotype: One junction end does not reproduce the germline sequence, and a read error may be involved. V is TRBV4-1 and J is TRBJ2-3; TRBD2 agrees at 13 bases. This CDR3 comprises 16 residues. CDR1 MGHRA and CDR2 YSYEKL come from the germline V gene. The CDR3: CTSSPRTSGRLDTRYF. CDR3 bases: TGCACCAGCAGCCCCCGGACTAGCGGGAGATTAGATACGCGGTATTTT.

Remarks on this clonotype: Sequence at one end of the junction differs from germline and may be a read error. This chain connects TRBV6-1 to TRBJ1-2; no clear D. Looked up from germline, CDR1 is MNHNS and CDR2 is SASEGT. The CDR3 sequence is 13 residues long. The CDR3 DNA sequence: TGTGCCAGCACCCCTCCGACGGGCTATGGCTACACTTTC. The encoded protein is CASTPPTGYGYTF.

The CDR3 sequence: CASNLRRVFREKLFF. CDR3 coding DNA: TGTGCCAGCAACCTCCGGAGGGTTTTCAGGGAAAAACTGTTTTTT. This chain joins TRBV12-3 or TRBV12-4 and TRBJ1-4, with D uncertain. The CDR3 is 15 amino acids. V was trimmed by 7 bases and J by 8 bases, leaving 20 bases between them.